The entry below describes one T cell receptor (beta chain). Its antigen specificity is not known. Base qualities are not at hand, and no much larger clone is one base apart. RNA was extracted with the RNeasy kit and roughly 0.5 to 1 ug was reverse transcribed using random hexamers. The immunoSEQ multiplex PCR assay, covering 54 Vbeta and 13 Jbeta segments, was used to amplify TCR beta CDR3 regions. PCR amplification bias was corrected using a synthetic template baseline for primer optimization and computational correction. The authors' pipeline ran thus. Reads were annotated to V, D and J genes per IMGT and analyzed with immunoSEQ Analyzer, keeping only productive sequences. Clonality was computed as one minus Shannon entropy normalized by log2 of the number of productive unique sequences. Public and private clones were assessed among the 100 most prevalent clones of each patient and control. Clones were defined as Susac-specific when absent from the healthy and MS cohorts, from about 1,100 published viral clones and from other ImmuneACCESS disease sequences. TCRdb trimmed the raw reads at Q25, called clones with MiXCR and kept productive beta chains. Each CDR3 protein appears once, grouped with its most common genes and DNA. TCRdb, rather than the study authors, made the V and J calls. The sample table records some 120,000 distinct CDR3 sequences; roughly 94% of these occur just once. About 0.12% of the sample is held by the ten biggest clonotypes.

This sample was included in a study of CD8 T cells in Susac syndrome (dated by TCRdb to the late 2010s). The study in broad terms: Repertoire sequencing was used to test whether CD8+ T cell activation and differentiation in Susac syndrome was antigen driven.

High-throughput TCR beta sequencing profiled peripheral blood CD8+ and CD4+ T cells from healthy donors, Susac syndrome patients and multiple sclerosis patients. Treatment-naive patients with stable or active relapsing-remitting disease fulfilling revised McDonald criteria were used as multiple sclerosis controls. Bulk CD8+ and CD4+ T cells were purified magnetically by negative isolation, whereas CD8+ TEMRA cells were enriched by FACS. Blood was drawn into EDTA tubes, processed within 24 hours, and PBMCs were isolated by density gradient centrifugation. PBMCs intended for TCR sequencing were cryopreserved in liquid nitrogen and thawed later in a water bath at 37 degrees C. The sorted or isolated CD4+, CD8+ and CD8+ TEMRA cells had a purity of 90% or higher. Summary of the overall study and its limitations: The number of individuals in the TCR sequencing and HLA analysis was recognized as being relatively small.

Per the germline V gene (reference sequence), SGHNT is the CDR1 and YYREEE is the CDR2. Inclusive of the bounding cysteine and phenylalanine, the CDR3 is 11 residues long. Solely the CDR3 DNA is kept, with 33 bases framed from the first base. At the junction V is shortened by 4 bases and J by 6 bases, with 7 bases in between. The TCR originated in a human donor with multiple sclerosis. Recombination linked TRBV5-4 to TRBJ2-5, with the D call tentatively TRBD1 or TRBD2, each fitting 5 bases. Specimen: CD4+ T cells from PBMCs. The DNA is TGTGCCAGCAGCGGGGGTCAGACCCAGTACTTC. It codes for CASSGGQTQYF.